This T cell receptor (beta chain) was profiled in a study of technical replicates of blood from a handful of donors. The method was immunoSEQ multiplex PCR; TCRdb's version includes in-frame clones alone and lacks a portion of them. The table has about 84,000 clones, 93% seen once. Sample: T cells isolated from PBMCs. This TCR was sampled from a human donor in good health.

In DNA, the CDR3 is TGTGCCAGCAGCTTAGAGGGCACAGGGTCTAACTATGGCTACACCTTC. It specifies CASSLEGTGSNYGYTF. V and J are TRBV7-9 and TRBJ1-2; possible D gene TRBD1, 6 bases. The length of the CDR3 is 16 residues. Germline V gene sequence: CDR1 SEHNR, CDR2 FQNEAQ (reference sequence). V lost 1 base and J 0 bases, leaving 12 bases between the germline ends.